This T cell receptor beta chain was found in a study of shared clonotypes between healthy human individuals. Details on this clone: Its target is unknown.

An assay was performed, and its level was deep. Each replicate PCR on the sorted subsets used approximately 200 ng DNA (around 30,000 T cell genomes). Assay: immunoSEQ multiplex PCR; the TCRdb copy retains only in-frame clones and omits some. This table has roughly 1,500,000 clones, less than 99% appearing once. Notes on the study in general: Naive subsets, compared against memory subsets, generally had larger estimated richness values.

The CDR3 length is 16 residues. With V trimmed by 2 bases and J by 11 bases, 16 bases remained unmatched. Germline loops: CDR1 MGHRA, CDR2 YSYEKL. The clonotype was recovered from a man aged 25 to 45 in good health. Sequencing was carried out using naive CD4+ T cells sorted from blood. The subset was: CD45RA+ positively selected. This chain connects TRBV4-1 to TRBJ1-2, with 8 bases fitting TRBD1. The CDR3 protein is CASSQPRTGLNRKYTF. CDR3 coding DNA: TGCGCCAGCAGCCAACCCCGGACAGGGTTAAATAGGAAATACACCTTC.